These 17 T cell receptor beta chains originate from one sample sequenced in a study of blood T cell repertoires in COVID-19. Produced via immunoSEQ multiplex PCR; TCRdb's table is partial and in-frame only. The sample holds 85,000 to 130,000 clones, just under 85% seen once. The sample comprised peripheral blood. The receptor set was obtained from an elderly woman with active or convalescent COVID-19.

V usage is TRBV5-5 and J usage is TRBJ1-3; no reliable D call. Germline loops: CDR1 SGHKS, CDR2 YYEKEE (reference sequence). The CDR3 is 15 residues long. V dropped 0 bases and J dropped 4 bases, with 11 bases sitting between them. The CDR3 DNA reads TGTGCCAGCAGCTTGGGAGTAGTAATCGGAAACACCATATATTTT. This sequence encodes CASSLGVVIGNTIYF.

The V and J genes are TRBV6-5 and TRBJ2-7; 7 nucleotides align to TRBD2. CDR3 size: 14 residues. The V gene end was trimmed by 7 bases and the J gene end by 0 bases; junction bases not matched to a gene: 6. Germline assignment: CDR1 MNHEY and CDR2 SVGAGI. In nucleotides, the CDR3 is TGTGCCAGCATCACCGGGGGGAGCTCCTACGAGCAGTACTTC. The encoded protein is CASITGGSSYEQYF.

The CDR3 spells CASSQSGQRFYGYTF. The CDR3 bases are TGCGCCAGCAGTCAATCGGGACAGCGGTTCTATGGCTACACCTTC. The chain uses TRBV23-1 and TRBJ1-2; 7 nucleotides match TRBD1. TRBV23-1 is annotated as an ORF whose role is uncertain. J lost 4 bases, V lost 0 bases, and 5 bases had no gene match. The length of the CDR3 is 15 residues.

The chain recombines TRBV7-2 with TRBJ2-7; 7 bases are shared with TRBD1. The CDR3 totals 15 residues. V lost 0 bases to trimming and J lost 3 bases; unmatched junction nucleotides: 5. From germline, CDR1 is SGHTA and CDR2 FQGNSA. For the CDR3, the DNA is TGTGCCAGCAGCTTAGCAAGGGACAGCCACTACGAGCAGTACTTC. Amino acid sequence: CASSLARDSHYEQYF.

The chain employs TRBV6-2 or TRBV6-3 and TRBJ2-1; 7 nucleotides line up with TRBD2. This CDR3 is built from 18 residues. Per the germline V gene, CDR1 is MNHEY and CDR2 is SVGEGT. The J segment lost 8 bases and the V segment lost 0 bases, leaving 16 bases of the junction unmatched. CDR3 in DNA: TGTGCCAGCAGTTACTCGATTGCGGGAGCGAGAGTAACTTATGAGCAGTTCTTC. It encodes CASSYSIAGARVTYEQFF.

This chain joins TRBV6-5 and TRBJ1-1; 8 bases align to TRBD1. Trimming took 6 bases from V and 2 from J; bases not matched to a gene: 5. The CDR3 has 14 amino acids. Germline CDR1 MNHEY, CDR2 SVGAGI. This CDR3 reads CASRKQGGNTEAFF. The CDR3 nucleotides are TGTGCCAGCAGAAAACAGGGGGGTAACACTGAAGCTTTCTTT.

V usage is TRBV20-1 and J usage is TRBJ1-2; perhaps TRBD1 as D (6 bases). The V gene lost 5 bases and the J gene lost 6 bases, with 10 bases spanning the gap. The CDR3 is 11 amino acids. Germline V gene lookup returns CDR1 DFQATT and CDR2 SNEGSKA (reference sequence). The CDR3 here is CSAPRQDGYTF. In nucleotides, the CDR3 is TGCAGTGCTCCACGACAGGATGGCTACACCTTC.

This clone was seen ten or more times. J is TRBJ1-4 and V is TRBV28; 7 nucleotides match TRBD1. This CDR3 is 14 amino acids long. V lost 6 bases, J lost 4 bases, and 5 bases stayed unmatched. CDR1 is MDHEN, CDR2 SYDVKM, per germline. The CDR3 sequence: CASSTGTVNEKLFF. The CDR3 bases are TGTGCCAGCAGCACTGGGACAGTTAATGAAAAACTGTTTTTT.

The V and J genes are TRBV7-2 and TRBJ1-3, with D unresolved. The ends were cut back, 1 base at V and 2 bases at J, with 3 bases in the middle. This CDR3 has 13 residues. Germline V gene sequence: CDR1 SGHTA, CDR2 FQGNSA. CDR3 protein: CASSLGPGNTIYF. Written as DNA, the CDR3 is TGTGCCAGCAGCTTAGGGCCTGGAAACACCATATATTTT. The variable domain in full, with the rest retrieved from reference TRBV7-2 and TRBJ1-3, is GAGVSQSPSNKVTEKGKDVELRCDPISGHTALYWYRQSLGQGLEFLIYFQGNSAPDKSGLPSDRFSAERTGGSVSTLTIQRTQQEDSAVYLCASSLGPGNTIYFGEGSWLTVV.

This rearrangement joins TRBV28 to TRBJ2-5, with D maybe TRBD2 (5 bases). Germline-derived CDR1 and CDR2 are MDHEN and SYDVKM. The CDR3 spans 13 residues. With 3 bases removed from V and 2 bases from J, the gap between germline ends came to 7 bases. This CDR3 reads CASSFGGQETQYF. CDR3 in DNA: TGTGCCAGCAGTTTCGGCGGGCAAGAGACCCAGTACTTC.

This clone was detected a few times. J is TRBJ1-4 and V is TRBV7-2, with a possible D match to TRBD1 (5 bases). Trimming took off 1 base at V and 8 bases at J, with 14 bases between the two ends. The length of the CDR3 is 15 residues. The germline gives CDR1 SGHTA, CDR2 FQGNSA. The CDR3 reads CASSLDGGRGEKLFF. In DNA form, the CDR3 reads TGTGCCAGCAGCTTAGACGGGGGGAGGGGCGAAAAACTGTTTTTT.

The genes are TRBV12-3 or TRBV12-4 and TRBJ1-2; a weak D match, TRBD1 (5 bases). CDR3 length: 12 residues. V dropped 6 bases and J dropped 3 bases, with 8 bases sitting between them. CDR3 sequence: CASREQDYGYTF. CDR3 sequence (DNA): TGTGCCAGCAGAGAACAGGACTATGGCTACACCTTC.

J is TRBJ2-1 and V is TRBV4-1, with 11 bases fitting TRBD2. Germline V gene data show CDR1 as MGHRA and CDR2 as YSYEKL. V shed 2 bases, J shed 3 bases, and the junction held 3 bases outside the gene matches. The CDR3 totals 16 residues. The CDR3 nucleotides are TGCGCCAGCAGCCAACCACTAGCGGGAGACTACAATGAGCAGTTCTTC. Translation gives CASSQPLAGDYNEQFF.

This clone has just a few counts. The chain links TRBV5-8 to TRBJ2-3; perhaps TRBD2 as D (6 bases). The CDR3 runs to 18 residues. Germline lookup yields CDR1 SGHTS and CDR2 YDEGEE. Trimming took 0 bases from V and 1 from J, leaving 18 bases between them. The CDR3 region is CASSLEIAVTIGTDTQYF. The CDR3 DNA sequence: TGTGCCAGCAGCTTGGAAATAGCGGTAACAATCGGCACAGATACGCAGTATTTT.

CDR3 DNA: TGTGCCATCAGGGCCAGCAGGGATGAGCAGTTCTTC. Residues: CAIRASRDEQFF. The chain employs TRBV6-6 and TRBJ2-1; D perhaps matches TRBD1 (5 bases). Trimming removed 10 bases from V and 8 bases from J, with 15 bases in between. Germline V lookup: CDR1 MNHNY, CDR2 SVGAGI (reference sequence). CDR3 size: 12 residues.

V is TRBV7-2 and J is TRBJ2-7; D possibly corresponds to TRBD2 (5 bases). This CDR3 region has 15 residues. Trimming cost V 9 bases and J 2 bases, with 20 bases left between them. The germline gives CDR1 SGHTA, CDR2 FQGNSA. The CDR3 region is CASNDPPSQTYEQYF. The CDR3 DNA follows: TGTGCCAGTAACGACCCGCCTAGCCAAACCTACGAGCAGTACTTC.

V and J are TRBV11-2 and TRBJ1-1; D not certain. Germline lookup yields CDR1 SGHAT and CDR2 FQNNGV. Trimming took 6 bases from V and 1 from J, leaving 12 bases between them. This CDR3 has 14 amino acids. In nucleotides, the CDR3 is TGTGCCAGCAGTCCGTCTAGCGGGAACACTGAAGCTTTCTTT. This translates into CASSPSSGNTEAFF.